The 7 T cell receptor beta chains presented below share a single source sample, sequenced in a study of blood T cell repertoires in COVID-19. Using immunoSEQ multiplex PCR, the repertoire was profiled, and TCRdb retains in-frame clones only, with some absent. This table holds 69,000 or so clones, almost 90% found once. What was sequenced was peripheral blood. The receptors shown here come from a man aged 50-60 years with acute or convalescent COVID-19.

The rearrangement uses TRBV5-4 and TRBJ2-3, with 10 nucleotides matching TRBD2. V lost 0 bases and J lost 4; bases outside the gene matches: 2. The CDR3 sequence is 15 residues long. The V gene's germline CDR1 is SGHNT and CDR2 YYREEE (reference sequence). The CDR3 nucleotides are TGTGCCAGCAGCTTGGCTAGCGGGAGAGCAGATACGCAGTATTTT. Residues: CASSLASGRADTQYF.

V gene TRBV10-2 combines with J gene TRBJ2-5; 8 nucleotides match TRBD2. The CDR3 contains 16 residues. V shed 3 bases and J 5 bases; nucleotides not matched to a gene: 11. CDR1 is WSHSY and CDR2 is SAAADI in the germline V gene. The CDR3 is CASSDTGTSFAETQYF. The DNA of the CDR3 is TGCGCCAGCAGTGATACCGGGACTAGTTTCGCGGAGACCCAGTACTTC.

V usage is TRBV6-5 and J usage is TRBJ2-7; TRBD2 matches at 7 bases. The CDR3 runs to 15 residues. The ends lost 5 bases at V and 6 bases at J; junction bases unmatched: 13. CDR1 MNHEY and CDR2 SVGAGI come from the germline V gene. This CDR3 is CASSPVAGSLSEQYF. CDR3 DNA sequence: TGTGCCAGCAGTCCCGTAGCGGGTAGCCTCTCCGAGCAGTACTTC.

The table lists this clone with a count of one. The V call is TRBV4-3, the J call TRBJ2-5, with 10 bases fitting TRBD2. Losses at the gene ends were 5 bases for V and 4 bases for J; bases not matched to a gene: 10. The V gene's germline CDR1 is LGHNA and CDR2 YSLEER. The CDR3 length is 16 residues. The CDR3 coding sequence is TGCGCCAGCAGCTGGTCTAGCGGGAGAGGTGGAGAGACCCAGTACTTC. Residues: CASSWSSGRGGETQYF.

This chain connects TRBV5-5 to TRBJ1-4; TRBD1 aligns across 7 bases. The CDR3 runs to 14 residues. V was clipped by 3 bases and J by 4 bases; unmatched bases: 3. Per germline, CDR1 SGHKS and CDR2 YYEKEE (reference sequence). The CDR3 bases are TGTGCCAGCAGCTCGGGACAGCTTAATGAAAAACTGTTTTTT. Its protein is CASSSGQLNEKLFF.

The V and J genes are TRBV30 and TRBJ1-4, with 9 bases aligning to TRBD1. Unmatched junction bases numbered 4, after V lost 3 bases and J lost 5 bases. This CDR3 has 14 amino acids. Germline V gene data show CDR1 as GTSNPN and CDR2 as SVGIG (reference sequence). The CDR3 region has the DNA TGTGCCTGGAGCCGAGACAGGGGGAATGAAAAACTGTTTTTT. Translating gives CAWSRDRGNEKLFF.

V gene TRBV9 combines with J gene TRBJ2-5; 12 bases line up with TRBD2. The length of the CDR3 is 17 residues. The ends lost 3 bases at V and 2 bases at J; junction bases unmatched: 8. Germline V gene sequence: CDR1 SGDLS, CDR2 YYNGEE. The CDR3 DNA reads TGTGCCAGCAGCGACGGACTAGCGGGACTCCGACAAGAGACCCAGTACTTC. Translating gives CASSDGLAGLRQETQYF.